The clone carrying this TCR beta chain was counted only a few times. The data were obtained in a study of T cell responses to AZD1222 COVID-19 vaccine. TCRdb's copy holds only in-frame clones and misses some; the assay was immunoSEQ multiplex PCR. Altogether about 70,000 clones are present, less than 90% being singletons, with the ten largest covering 8% to 10%. The sample consisted of peripheral blood, taken on day 0 of AZD1222 vaccination. The sequence derives from an adult in good health.

CDR3 protein: CASQTGGTDTQYF. In DNA form, the CDR3 reads TGCGCCAGCCAAACGGGGGGCACAGATACGCAGTATTTT. The chain employs TRBV5-1 and TRBJ2-3; D is possibly TRBD2 (6 bases). V lost 7 bases and J 1 base, leaving 10 bases between the germline ends. CDR1 is SGHRS and CDR2 is YFSETQ in the germline V gene. The length of the CDR3 is 13 residues.